This T cell receptor (beta chain) appears in the sequencing data of a study of a mutant IDH1 vaccine in newly diagnosed glioma. Regarding the study as a whole: Induction of immune responses by the vaccine occurred in about 95% of patients.

The length of the CDR3 is 15 residues. Germline CDR1 and CDR2: MNHNS and SASEGT. V dropped 2 bases and J dropped 7; count of bases not matched to a gene: 3. The time point is: week 35, safety follow-up. A single vaccine dose contained 300 ug of mutant IDH1 20-mer peptide, and topical imiquimod was used with it. Clones were read by immunoSEQ multiplex PCR, and TCRdb kept only the in-frame ones, dropping some. This sample has around 30,000 clones, with 80% to 85% found just once. Points on this clone: Its antigen is currently unknown.

The chain uses TRBV6-1 and TRBJ2-1; the match to TRBD2 covers 12 bases. The clonotype comes from a young woman with glioma. Sequenced material: PBMCs, taken from a glioma patient whose treatment included an IDH1 peptide vaccine. DNA of the CDR3: TGTGCCAGCAGTGAACTAGCGGGGGGGCCAAATGAGCAGTTCTTC. This sequence encodes CASSELAGGPNEQFF.